This TCR beta chain is drawn from a study of T cells after yellow fever vaccination. In making TCR cDNA, 5'RACE template switching added a universal primer site and UMIs to it. TCRdb itself ran the 5' RACE reads through MiXCR, one entry per CDR3 protein. The repertoire holds some 250,000 distinct CDR3 sequences, with around 7% as singletons. After removal of 0 bases from V and 4 bases from J, the junction contained 16 bases not matched to a gene. This CDR3 contains 19 residues. Germline CDR1 and CDR2: SGHRS and YFSETQ. Points from the study as a whole: At 95% to 97% for CD4 and approximately 88% for CD8, most primary-vaccination clones showed up again after the booster. Abundant clonotypes from the bulk population could get into FACS-sorted repertoires as contaminants.

This clonotype has more than one count but fewer than ten. As yet, its antigen is unknown. V is TRBV5-1 and J is TRBJ2-5; 9 bases map to TRBD1. Sequenced material: CD4+ T cells sorted from PBMCs, taken 15 days after the yellow fever booster vaccination. The source of this sequence is a man aged 30-40 years who received the YFV17D yellow fever vaccine. This CDR3 is CASSLDPGTGIWARETQYF. CDR3 bases: TGCGCCAGCAGCTTGGACCCCGGGACAGGGATCTGGGCACGAGAGACCCAGTACTTC.